These 32 T cell receptor beta chains were all obtained from the same sample, sequenced in a study of T-cell reconstitution after alpha-beta-depleted transplantation in children. Molecular barcoding with unique molecular identifiers was used for the TCRbeta library. TCRdb fed the PCR reads into MiXCR, producing one record per CDR3 protein. The table lists some 520,000 distinct CDR3 sequences, approximately 32% of them singletons. Source: PBMCs from the stem cell graft donor, taken from the stem cell graft. The receptor source for this set is a human donor who donated a stem cell graft to a child with aplastic anemia.

The rearrangement links TRBV29-1 to TRBJ2-1; 11 nucleotides line up with TRBD2. Germline V gene lookup returns CDR1 SQVTM and CDR2 ANQGSEA. This CDR3 contains 14 residues. With 6 bases clipped from V and 2 bases from J, the junction kept 3 bases outside the gene matches. CDR3 region: CSVLAGGTYNEQFF. Written as DNA, the CDR3 is TGCAGCGTGTTAGCGGGAGGGACCTACAATGAGCAGTTCTTC.

The V and J genes are TRBV3-1 and TRBJ2-1, with D possibly TRBD2 on 6 matching bases. Germline V lookup: CDR1 LGHDT, CDR2 YNNKEL (reference sequence). V lost 3 bases and J lost 7, with 28 bases in between. The CDR3 loop spans 19 amino acids. Here the CDR3 reads CASSHSPGSIAAYLNEQFF. The CDR3 DNA reads as TGTGCCAGCAGCCATTCACCTGGGTCTATAGCGGCCTATCTTAATGAGCAGTTCTTC.

On this clonotype: Sequence at one end of the junction differs from germline and may be a read error. The chain recombines TRBV20-1 with TRBJ1-5, with 7 bases fitting TRBD1. The CDR3 is 14 amino acids. Germline V lookup: CDR1 DFQATT, CDR2 SNEGSKA (reference sequence). Written as DNA, the CDR3 is TGCAGTGTTCCTCAGGGGGGAAGCAATGAGCCCCAGCATTTT. It codes for CSVPQGGSNEPQHF.

CDR3 nucleotide sequence: TGCAGCGTTGGTGCCGGGACTAGCGGGAGGGTATACGAGCAGTACGTC. The encoded protein is CSVGAGTSGRVYEQYV. This sequence joins TRBV29-1 and TRBJ2-7, with 16 bases lining up with TRBD2. CDR1 is SQVTM, CDR2 ANQGSEA, per germline. V gave up 4 bases and J gave up 4 bases; unmatched junction bases: 7. This CDR3 has 16 amino acids.

This clonotype was seen a handful of times. The rearrangement links TRBV12-3 or TRBV12-4 to TRBJ2-2; no clear D. The length of the CDR3 is 12 residues. Between the trimmed V and J ends, which lost 6 bases and 8 bases, there was a span of 10 bases. The DNA of the CDR3 is TGTGCCAGCAGGCTTCGTTGGGGGGAGCTGTTTTTT. Translation gives CASRLRWGELFF.

The V gene is TRBV15, the J gene TRBJ1-1; the D gene is possibly TRBD1 (6 bases). CDR1 LNHNV and CDR2 YYDKDF come from the germline V gene (reference sequence). The CDR3 runs to 15 residues. Trimming took off 0 bases at V and 5 bases at J, with 13 bases between the two ends. The CDR3 coding sequence is TGTGCCACCAGCAGAGATTTAGGGGGTTCTACTGAAGCTTTCTTT. It specifies CATSRDLGGSTEAFF.

This chain uses TRBV16 with TRBJ2-1, with D perhaps matching TRBD2 (6 bases). Germline CDR1 and CDR2: KGHSY and FQNENV. The CDR3 loop spans 11 amino acids. The V end was cut by 4 bases, the J end by 14 bases, with 12 bases between. CDR3 region: CASSPGRREFF. In DNA form, the CDR3 reads TGTGCCAGCAGCCCAGGACGGAGGGAGTTCTTC.

The chain is built from TRBV20-1 and TRBJ2-4; TRBD2 aligns across 8 bases. The CDR3 covers 17 residues. The ends lost 0 bases at V and 3 bases at J; junction bases unmatched: 10. Germline V gene data show CDR1 as DFQATT and CDR2 as SNEGSKA (reference sequence). The CDR3 sequence is CSARDPALAGYKNIQYF. CDR3 DNA sequence: TGCAGTGCTAGAGATCCCGCGCTAGCGGGCTACAAAAACATTCAGTACTTC.

This chain links TRBV19 with TRBJ2-7; the match to TRBD2 covers 7 bases. This CDR3 comprises 16 residues. V gave up 0 bases and J gave up 0 bases; unmatched junction bases: 5. CDR1 and CDR2 from the germline V gene are LNHDA and SQIVND (reference sequence). The DNA of the CDR3 is TGTGCCAGTAGTATAGATCGGCGGGAGCGCTCCTACGAGCAGTACGTC. Translated: CASSIDRRERSYEQYV.

This rearrangement joins TRBV20-1 to TRBJ1-1, with TRBD1 matching 7 bases. The germline CDR1 and CDR2 sequences are DFQATT and SNEGSKA (reference sequence). The CDR3 consists of 15 residues. The trim removed 5 bases at V and 4 bases at J, leaving 13 bases unmatched. The CDR3 sequence is CSAPQTGRGGTEAFF. The CDR3 DNA follows: TGCAGTGCTCCTCAGACAGGGCGGGGCGGCACTGAAGCTTTCTTT.

This clonotype has more than one count but fewer than ten. This sequence joins TRBV11-2 and TRBJ2-2; 7 bases are shared with TRBD1. Germline CDR1 and CDR2: SGHAT and FQNNGV. V shed 5 bases and J 7 bases; nucleotides not matched to a gene: 4. This CDR3 has 13 residues. The CDR3 DNA sequence: TGTGCCAGCAGCCGACAGGGTAACGGGGAGCTGTTTTTT. Protein sequence: CASSRQGNGELFF.

V and J are TRBV19 and TRBJ2-1; D is uncertain. Germline values: CDR1 LNHDA, CDR2 SQIVND (reference sequence). The CDR3 is 11 amino acids. V lost 10 bases and J 6 bases, leaving 10 bases between the germline ends. The CDR3 region is CATAWANEQFF. For the CDR3, the DNA is TGTGCCACCGCATGGGCCAATGAGCAGTTCTTC.

The chain has TRBV20-1 and TRBJ1-3; maybe TRBD1 (6 bases). The CDR3 length is 14 residues. V was cut by 5 bases and J by 1 base, with 12 bases left in between. Looked up from germline, CDR1 is DFQATT and CDR2 is SNEGSKA (reference sequence). The CDR3 region is CSADSGDSGNTIYF. DNA of the CDR3: TGCAGTGCTGATTCAGGGGATTCTGGAAACACCATATATTTT.

This clonotype was counted a few times. V is TRBV6-1 and J is TRBJ2-7; D tentatively reads TRBD1 or TRBD2 (5 bases each). The V gene lost 4 bases and the J gene lost 6 bases, with 19 bases spanning the gap. The CDR3 spans 15 residues. Germline assignment: CDR1 MNHNS and CDR2 SASEGT. The CDR3 spells CASSVGTLLSSEQYV. The CDR3 bases are TGTGCCAGCAGTGTCGGGACCCTACTATCCAGCGAGCAGTACGTC.

V is TRBV18 and J is TRBJ2-5; no clear D gene. Germline V lookup: CDR1 KGHSH, CDR2 LQKENI. The CDR3 loop spans 11 amino acids. V lost 3 bases and J lost 6, with 5 bases in between. In DNA, the CDR3 is TGTGCCAGCTCACCGGAAAAGACCCAGTACTTC. Translating gives CASSPEKTQYF. The full variable domain, in which reference TRBV18 and TRBJ2-5 provide the parts outside the CDR3, is NAGVMQNPRHLVRRRGQEARLRCSPMKGHSHVYWYRQLPEEGLKFMVYLQKENIIDESGMPKERFSAEFPKEGPSILRIQQVVRGDSAAYFCASSPEKTQYFGPGTRLLVL.

This chain uses TRBV12-3 or TRBV12-4 with TRBJ1-1; perhaps TRBD1 as D (5 bases). This CDR3 is 12 amino acids long. V was shortened by 8 bases and J by 6 bases, with 13 bases between the two germline ends. As DNA, the CDR3 is TGTGCCAGCGGGGGGAGAGGCGCTGAAGCTTTCTTT. Protein product: CASGGRGAEAFF.

This clonotype is a singleton in its sample. The CDR3 protein is CASSPGPWGAFF. The CDR3 DNA reads TGTGCCAGCAGTCCGGGACCTTGGGGAGCTTTCTTT. The rearrangement joins TRBV12-3 or TRBV12-4 to TRBJ1-1; weak D call: TRBD1 (5 bases). The CDR3 covers 12 residues. Trimming took 5 bases from V and 10 from J, leaving 14 bases between them.

In this sample, this clonotype turned up a few times. This chain uses TRBV20-1 with TRBJ2-1; 12 nucleotides line up with TRBD1. The CDR3 covers 16 residues. CDR1 DFQATT and CDR2 SNEGSKA come from the germline V gene (reference sequence). After removal of 6 bases from V and 0 bases from J, the junction contained 6 bases not matched to a gene. The CDR3 region has the DNA TGCAGTGCCCAAGGGGGACAGGGGGCCTCCTACAATGAGCAGTTCTTC. Residues: CSAQGGQGASYNEQFF.

Only a few counts were recorded for this clonotype. The chain joins TRBV19 to TRBJ2-5; D gene uncertain. The V and J ends lost 3 bases and 6 bases respectively, with 20 bases between them. This CDR3 has 16 residues. Germline V CDR1 and CDR2: LNHDA, SQIVND (reference sequence). CDR3 loop: CASSILSEGQWKTQYF. The DNA for the CDR3 is TGTGCCAGTAGTATTTTAAGCGAAGGGCAGTGGAAGACCCAGTACTTC.

The rearrangement links TRBV7-3 to TRBJ2-2; TRBD2 matches 8 bases. This CDR3 contains 16 residues. Per the germline V gene, CDR1 is SGHTA and CDR2 is FQGTGA. Unmatched junction bases numbered 9, after V lost 2 bases and J lost 7 bases. CDR3 nucleotides: TGTGCCAGCAGCTTAGGCGGGACTAGGAATGGCGGGGAGCTGTTTTTT. Translating it yields CASSLGGTRNGGELFF.

This clonotype was recorded a few times. The chain uses TRBV5-6 and TRBJ2-2; D may be TRBD1 (5 bases). CDR1 is SGHDT and CDR2 is YYEEEE in the germline V gene. Trimming left V 1 base short and J 1 base short, with 17 bases between. The CDR3 is 18 residues long. The CDR3 reads CASSLNSNRIQNTGELFF. The CDR3 bases are TGTGCCAGCAGCTTGAACTCAAACAGGATCCAGAACACCGGGGAGCTGTTTTTT.

The rearrangement links TRBV5-4 to TRBJ2-5; 7 positions agree with TRBD1. The CDR3 contains 13 residues. Germline V gene lookup returns CDR1 SGHNT and CDR2 YYREEE (reference sequence). The V and J ends lost 4 bases and 3 bases, in that order; junction bases with no gene match: 3. The CDR3 DNA follows: TGTGCCAGCAGCCACGGGACAGAAGAGACCCAGTACTTC. It codes for CASSHGTEETQYF.

This clonotype was seen only a few times. DNA for the CDR3: TGTGCCAGCAGTTACTTTAATTCACCCCTCCACTTT. The encoded protein is CASSYFNSPLHF. This sequence joins TRBV27 and TRBJ1-6; D call uncertain. Trimming shortened V by 4 bases and J by 6 bases, and 4 bases separated the two germline ends. This CDR3 comprises 12 residues. Germline V gene data show CDR1 as MNHEY and CDR2 as SMNVEV (reference sequence).

This chain uses TRBV25-1 with TRBJ2-5; the D gene is possibly TRBD2 (5 bases). Germline CDR1 reads MGHDK; CDR2 reads SYGVNS. This CDR3 spans 18 amino acids. With 3 bases removed from V and 2 bases from J, the gap between germline ends came to 22 bases. The CDR3 reads CASSDLYGNSVGQETQYF. CDR3 nucleotides: TGTGCCAGCAGTGACCTATACGGGAACTCGGTAGGGCAAGAGACCCAGTACTTC.

This clonotype was recorded a few times. This chain joins TRBV10-3 and TRBJ2-7, with TRBD2 matching over 10 bases. CDR3 length equals 15 residues. The germline V gene encodes CDR1 ENHRY and CDR2 SYGVKD. The trim removed 0 bases at V and 5 bases at J, leaving 4 bases unmatched. The DNA for the CDR3 is TGTGCCATCAGTGAGTCGGGGCTAGCGGGAGACGAGCAGTACTTC. It encodes CAISESGLAGDEQYF.

This chain connects TRBV6-5 to TRBJ2-1, with D uncertain. V lost 6 bases and J lost 0, with 18 bases in between. Germline-derived CDR1 and CDR2 are MNHEY and SVGAGI. This CDR3 spans 17 amino acids. The CDR3 nucleotides read TGTGCCAGCAGCTTCACGGGCGGTCTCAGCTCCTACAATGAGCAGTTCTTC. It specifies CASSFTGGLSSYNEQFF.

CDR3 region: CASSLGGVPNYGYTF. The CDR3 coding sequence is TGCGCCAGCAGCTTGGGCGGGGTCCCTAACTATGGCTACACCTTC. The chain employs TRBV5-1 and TRBJ1-2; the D is unclear. This CDR3 has 15 residues. Between the trimmed V and J ends, which lost 0 bases and 0 bases, there was a span of 9 bases. The V gene's germline CDR1 is SGHRS and CDR2 YFSETQ.

The chain uses TRBV7-9 and TRBJ1-1; possible D gene TRBD1, 5 bases. Germline V gene sequence: CDR1 SEHNR, CDR2 FQNEAQ (reference sequence). The CDR3 is 15 amino acids. Trimming pared 2 bases from V and 10 bases from J, leaving 20 bases between. The CDR3 region has the DNA TGTGCCAGCAGCTTAATCGGGACGGATGTAGGAATAGCTTTCTTT. Its translation: CASSLIGTDVGIAFF. The whole variable domain, remainder taken from reference TRBV7-9 and TRBJ1-1, is DTGVSQNPRHKITKRGQNVTFRCDPISEHNRLYWYRQTLGQGPEFLTYFQNEAQLEKSRLLSDRFSAERPKGSFSTLEIQRTEQGDSAMYLCASSLIGTDVGIAFFGQGTRLTVV.

The rearrangement uses TRBV6-2 or TRBV6-3 and TRBJ1-1; a weak D match, TRBD1 (5 bases). Trimming shortened V by 2 bases and J by 0 bases, and 16 bases separated the two germline ends. The germline gives CDR1 MNHEY, CDR2 SVGEGT. The CDR3 spans 17 residues. For the CDR3, the DNA is TGTGCCAGCAGTTACCCTCGGGGCAGGGCTCTGAACACTGAAGCTTTCTTT. As protein: CASSYPRGRALNTEAFF.

The rearrangement uses TRBV9 and TRBJ1-2, with TRBD1 matching 8 bases. Trimming at V came to 4 bases and at J to 3 bases, leaving 5 bases not matched to a gene. This CDR3 contains 14 residues. CDR1 is SGDLS, CDR2 YYNGEE, per germline. The CDR3 sequence: CASSTQTGDYGYTF. The CDR3 bases are TGTGCCAGCAGCACTCAGACAGGGGACTATGGCTACACCTTC.

This clonotype was counted a few times. The chain uses TRBV6-5 and TRBJ2-1, with D tentatively TRBD1 or TRBD2 (6 bases each). Per germline, CDR1 MNHEY and CDR2 SVGAGI. The V gene lost 0 bases and the J gene lost 8 bases, with 17 bases spanning the gap. CDR3 length: 16 residues. The CDR3 spells CASSYSLWGARDEQFF. CDR3 DNA sequence: TGTGCCAGCAGTTACTCTCTGTGGGGGGCGCGCGATGAGCAGTTCTTC.

The rearrangement uses TRBV5-6 and TRBJ2-7; 10 nucleotides align to TRBD2. Germline V gene lookup returns CDR1 SGHDT and CDR2 YYEEEE. The CDR3 covers 14 residues. V shed 9 bases, J shed 3 bases, and the junction held 9 bases outside the gene matches. The CDR3 protein is CATGYSGRYYEQYF. CDR3 nucleotides: TGTGCCACGGGCTATAGCGGGAGGTACTACGAGCAGTACTTC.